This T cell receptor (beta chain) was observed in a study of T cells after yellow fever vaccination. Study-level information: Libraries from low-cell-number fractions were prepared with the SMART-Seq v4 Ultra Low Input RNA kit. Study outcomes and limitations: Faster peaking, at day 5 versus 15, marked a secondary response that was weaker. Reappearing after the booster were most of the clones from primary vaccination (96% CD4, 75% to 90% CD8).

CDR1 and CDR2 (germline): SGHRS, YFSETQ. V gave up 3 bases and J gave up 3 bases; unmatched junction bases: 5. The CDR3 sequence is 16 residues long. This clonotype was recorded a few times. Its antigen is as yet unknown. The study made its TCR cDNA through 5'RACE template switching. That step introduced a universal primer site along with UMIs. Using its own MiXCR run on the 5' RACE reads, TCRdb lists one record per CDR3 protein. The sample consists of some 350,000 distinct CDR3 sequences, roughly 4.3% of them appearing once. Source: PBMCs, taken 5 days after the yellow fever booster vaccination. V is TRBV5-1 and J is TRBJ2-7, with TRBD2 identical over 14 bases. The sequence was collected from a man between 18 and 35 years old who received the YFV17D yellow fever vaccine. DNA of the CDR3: TGCGCCAGCAGCTCGACTAGCGGGGGGGCAAACTACGAGCAGTACTTC. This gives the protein CASSSTSGGANYEQYF.